Following are 10 T cell receptor beta chains from one sample sequenced in a study of blood T cell repertoires in COVID-19. Using immunoSEQ multiplex PCR, the repertoire was profiled, and TCRdb retains in-frame clones only, with some absent. The sample carries approximately 70,000 clones, around four fifths recorded once. The sequencing sample was made of peripheral blood. These receptors were obtained from a man aged 55 to 69 with COVID-19, enrolled during active disease.

V is TRBV6-5 and J is TRBJ2-1, with 8 positions matching TRBD2. Germline CDR1 reads MNHEY; CDR2 reads SVGAGI. V dropped 6 bases and J dropped 8; count of bases not matched to a gene: 6. The CDR3 spans 13 residues. This chain's CDR3 is CASRIAGQHEQFF. The DNA of the CDR3 is TGTGCCAGCAGGATAGCGGGACAACATGAGCAGTTCTTC.

By proportion, this clone is large. The V call is TRBV25-1, the J call TRBJ2-7, with a possible D match to TRBD2 (6 bases). The V end lost 4 bases, the J end lost 1 base, and 20 bases lay between the germline ends. The length of the CDR3 is 17 residues. Germline V gene sequence: CDR1 MGHDK, CDR2 SYGVNS. CDR3 coding DNA: TGTGCCAGCAGTGGAGGTAACCTTGTAGCGGCTTCCTACGAGCAGTACTTC. Residues: CASSGGNLVAASYEQYF.

This clone has just a few counts. This chain connects TRBV5-6 to TRBJ2-7; D possibly corresponds to TRBD1 (6 bases). The CDR3 extends over 13 amino acids. The germline V and J ends were trimmed by 4 bases and 4 bases, with 12 bases remaining between them. Germline V lookup: CDR1 SGHDT, CDR2 YYEEEE. CDR3 protein: CASSKDRGYEQYF. CDR3 nucleotide sequence: TGTGCCAGCAGCAAGGACAGAGGTTACGAGCAGTACTTC.

This sequence joins TRBV9 and TRBJ1-3, with 9 bases fitting TRBD1. The junction had 12 bases not matched to a gene; V was cut back by 4 bases and J by 7 bases. The germline CDR1 and CDR2 sequences are SGDLS and YYNGEE. The CDR3 has 16 amino acids. Here the CDR3 reads CASSSRGDRAVNTIYF. The CDR3 bases are TGTGCCAGCAGCTCCCGAGGGGACAGGGCGGTGAACACCATATATTTT.

This sequence joins TRBV5-1 and TRBJ2-5; 12 bases map to TRBD2. V gave up 6 bases and J gave up 4 bases; unmatched junction bases: 16. Germline assignment: CDR1 SGHRS and CDR2 YFSETQ. The CDR3 totals 18 residues. CDR3 nucleotide sequence: TGCGCCAGCACCTCTCTCCCCCCCGCTAGCGGGAGGGGAGAGACCCAGTACTTC. Its translation: CASTSLPPASGRGETQYF.

The chain uses TRBV3-1 (or the pseudogene TRBV3-2) and TRBJ1-1; 10 bases are shared with TRBD1. CDR1 is LGHDT and CDR2 is YNNKEL in the germline V gene (reference sequence). The V segment lost 8 bases and the J segment 4 bases; nucleotides outside the gene matches: 7. CDR3 length: 14 amino acids. CDR3 bases: TGTGCCAGCGGGGACAGGGGAGATGCCACTGAAGCTTTCTTT. It specifies CASGDRGDATEAFF.

The V call is TRBV7-5, the J call TRBJ2-7; the table's D call, TRBD1, was not checked against the DNA. TRBV7-5 is annotated as a pseudogene. This CDR3 is 15 amino acids long. CDR3 sequence (DNA): TGTGCCAGAAGCTCAAAGCAGGGGGGTTCCTACGAGCAGTACTTC. It codes for CARSSKQGGSYEQYF.

The table lists this clone with a count of one. The CDR3 nucleotides read TGTGCCAGCAGCGGGGGGCGAAGGGAGACCCAGTACTTC. It yields the protein CASSGGRRETQYF. The chain uses TRBV2 and TRBJ2-5; TRBD2 is a possible D gene (7 bases). The CDR3 contains 13 residues. Germline assignment: CDR1 SNHLY and CDR2 FYNNEI. Trimming cost V 6 bases and J 5 bases, with 13 bases left between them.

The V call is TRBV28, the J call TRBJ2-5, with D perhaps matching TRBD2 (7 bases). The CDR3 has 13 amino acids. Germline-derived CDR1 and CDR2 are MDHEN and SYDVKM. V gave up 7 bases and J gave up 4 bases, with 13 bases separating them. CDR3 coding DNA: TGTGCCAGCACCAAGGGGGGGGGAGAGACCCAGTACTTC. Translating gives CASTKGGGETQYF.

This clone was counted a few times. The genes are TRBV28 and TRBJ2-1; 9 bases align to TRBD1. V was pared by 1 base and J by 15 bases, with 10 bases of the junction left unmatched. The CDR3 runs 14 residues. Germline-derived CDR1 and CDR2 are MDHEN and SYDVKM. The chain's CDR3 is CASSLYLPGQGGFF. The CDR3 DNA is TGTGCCAGCAGTTTATATCTCCCGGGACAGGGAGGGTTCTTC.